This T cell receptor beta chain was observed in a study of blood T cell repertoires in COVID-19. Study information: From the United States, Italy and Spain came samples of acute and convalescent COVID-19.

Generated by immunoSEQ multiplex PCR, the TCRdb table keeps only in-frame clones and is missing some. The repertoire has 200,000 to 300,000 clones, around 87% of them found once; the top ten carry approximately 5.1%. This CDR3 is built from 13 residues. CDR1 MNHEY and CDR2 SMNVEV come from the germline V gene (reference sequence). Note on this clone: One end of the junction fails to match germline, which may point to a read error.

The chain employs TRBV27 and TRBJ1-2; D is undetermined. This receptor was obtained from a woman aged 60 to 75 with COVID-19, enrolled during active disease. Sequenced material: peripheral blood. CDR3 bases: TGTGCCAGCAGCTTCTCAACGTCGACCCGGGTGTTTTGG. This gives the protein CASSFSTSTRVFW.